Following are 20 T cell receptor beta chains from one sample sequenced in a study of blood T cell repertoires in COVID-19. Assay used: immunoSEQ multiplex PCR; TCRdb lists only in-frame clones, some missing. The profile shows about 53,000 clones, 82% of them singletons. The sequencing input was peripheral blood. These receptors came from a human donor in a cohort sampled during active COVID-19.

This rearrangement joins TRBV28 to TRBJ1-1; a weak D match, TRBD1 (5 bases). Germline V lookup: CDR1 MDHEN, CDR2 SYDVKM. The CDR3 is made up of 17 amino acids. With 5 bases removed from V and 8 bases from J, the gap between germline ends came to 27 bases. CDR3 amino acids: CASSSVLGQLKAAEAFF. The DNA of the CDR3 is TGTGCCAGCAGTAGTGTCTTAGGACAACTAAAGGCGGCGGAAGCTTTCTTT.

The chain uses TRBV4-2 and TRBJ1-1, with TRBD1 identical over 7 bases. J gave up 3 bases and V 5 bases, and 12 bases lay outside the gene matches. Germline CDR1 and CDR2: LGHNA and YNFKEQ. The CDR3 has 16 residues. CDR3 loop: CASSKRTGRGDTEAFF. The CDR3 bases are TGTGCCAGCAGCAAGAGGACAGGCCGAGGGGACACTGAAGCTTTCTTT.

The V and J genes are TRBV6-5 and TRBJ2-2, with 7 positions matching TRBD2. The CDR3 is 13 amino acids. The germline V gene encodes CDR1 MNHEY and CDR2 SVGAGI. V lost 5 bases to trimming and J lost 5 bases; unmatched junction nucleotides: 2. The CDR3 nucleotides are TGTGCCAGCAGTAGTAGCGGGACCGGGGAGCTGTTTTTT. This sequence encodes CASSSSGTGELFF.

The chain has TRBV5-4 and TRBJ2-3, with a possible D match to TRBD2 (6 bases). V was trimmed by 1 base and J by 4 bases, leaving 16 bases between them. The CDR3 has 16 amino acids. Germline V lookup: CDR1 SGHNT, CDR2 YYREEE (reference sequence). The CDR3 DNA reads as TGTGCCAGCAGCTTGATGGGGACGGGAGTAGCAGATACGCAGTATTTT. Translated, it gives CASSLMGTGVADTQYF.

The V call is TRBV28, the J call TRBJ2-3; a possible D gene is TRBD2 (5 bases). Trimming cost V 7 bases and J 0 bases, with 8 bases left between them. From germline, CDR1 is MDHEN and CDR2 SYDVKM. The CDR3 loop spans 13 amino acids. CDR3 coding DNA: TGTGCCAGCATGGCGGGCAGCACAGATACGCAGTATTTT. It is translated as CASMAGSTDTQYF.

The V call is TRBV5-4, the J call TRBJ1-1, with D hard to call. Looked up from germline, CDR1 is SGHNT and CDR2 is YYREEE (reference sequence). The CDR3 length is 14 residues. With 4 bases removed from V and 6 bases from J, the gap between germline ends came to 16 bases. CDR3 nucleotide sequence: TGTGCCAGCAGCCCGAGGGCAAGTAAAGCTGAAGCTTTCTTT. Protein: CASSPRASKAEAFF.

The V gene is TRBV29-1, the J gene TRBJ2-2; the match to TRBD2 covers 14 bases. The germline V gene encodes CDR1 SQVTM and CDR2 ANQGSEA. V shed 6 bases, J shed 6 bases, and the junction held 6 bases outside the gene matches. The CDR3 has 15 amino acids. CDR3 in DNA: TGCAGCGTGGGGACTAGCGGGGGTTCTCCCGGGGAGCTGTTTTTT. Protein: CSVGTSGGSPGELFF.

CDR3 protein: CASRGGGQGGYEQYF. The DNA for the CDR3 is TGTGCCAGTCGAGGTGGGGGACAGGGAGGGTACGAGCAGTACTTC. The gene calls are TRBV19 and TRBJ2-7; TRBD1 matches at 9 bases. Germline trimming cut 8 bases from V and 4 bases from J; bases unmatched to any gene: 12. The CDR3 consists of 15 residues. Germline V CDR1 and CDR2: LNHDA, SQIVND (reference sequence).

This rearrangement joins TRBV4-1 to TRBJ2-2, with a tentative D call TRBD1 (5 bases). Germline V lookup: CDR1 MGHRA, CDR2 YSYEKL. V lost 6 bases, J lost 5 bases, and 13 bases lay in between. This CDR3 spans 14 amino acids. The CDR3 DNA reads TGCGCCAGCAGACGTACCGCAGGGACCGGGGAGCTGTTTTTT. It translates to CASRRTAGTGELFF.

With regard to this clone: At one of its ends the junction is not consistent with the germline gene, which may arise from a read error. The chain uses TRBV18 and TRBJ2-5, with 8 bases that match TRBD1. CDR1 KGHSH and CDR2 LQKENI come from the germline V gene. This CDR3 comprises 13 residues. The CDR3 sequence is CASSPGTGESQYF. The CDR3 DNA follows: TGTGCCAGCTCACCCGGGACAGGAGAGTCCCAGTACTTC.

The chain carries TRBV9 and TRBJ2-1, with 11 positions matching TRBD2. Trimming at V came to 3 bases and at J to 10 bases, leaving 6 bases not matched to a gene. CDR1 SGDLS and CDR2 YYNGEE come from the germline V gene. This CDR3 region has 14 residues. CDR3 protein: CASSDSGGAEEQFF. The CDR3 DNA is TGTGCCAGCAGCGATAGCGGGGGGGCAGAGGAGCAGTTCTTC. The full variable domain, with the rest looked up from reference TRBV9 and TRBJ2-1, is DSGVTQTPKHLITATGQRVTLRCSPRSGDLSVYWYQQSLDQGLQFLIQYYNGEERAKGNILERFSAQQFPDLHSELNLSSLELGDSALYFCASSDSGGAEEQFFGPGTRLTVL.

The rearrangement links TRBV6-5 to TRBJ2-2, with 8 positions matching TRBD2. The CDR3 runs to 15 residues. Germline CDR1 MNHEY, CDR2 SVGAGI. The trim removed 4 bases at V and 5 bases at J, leaving 6 bases unmatched. CDR3 bases: TGTGCCAGCAGTTCGGGGGGGCCGGGGACCGGGGAGCTGTTTTTT. Its translation: CASSSGGPGTGELFF.

The chain is built from TRBV3-1 (or the pseudogene TRBV3-2) and TRBJ2-7, with TRBD1 as a possible D gene (5 bases). Trimming left V 0 bases short and J 3 bases short, with 9 bases between. The V gene's germline CDR1 is LGHDT and CDR2 YNNKEL (reference sequence). This CDR3 spans 14 amino acids. CDR3 nucleotides: TGTGCCAGCAGCCAAGAAGACAGAATCTACGAGCAGTACTTC. Translated, it gives CASSQEDRIYEQYF.

This chain joins TRBV4-2 and TRBJ2-3; the match to TRBD2 covers 8 bases. Germline CDR1 and CDR2: LGHNA and YNFKEQ. The CDR3 totals 16 residues. Germline trimming cut 1 base from V and 2 bases from J; bases unmatched to any gene: 5. The CDR3 DNA is TGTGCCAGCAGCCAAGGGCCAGCGGGAGTCACAGATACGCAGTATTTT. This sequence encodes CASSQGPAGVTDTQYF.

V is TRBV2 and J is TRBJ2-7; D call uncertain. V lost 4 bases, J lost 3 bases, and 16 bases lay in between. This CDR3 spans 15 amino acids. CDR1 and CDR2 (germline): SNHLY, FYNNEI. DNA of the CDR3: TGTGCCAGCAGTGGATTGGTCACGCAGAACTACGAGCAGTACTTC. Translated: CASSGLVTQNYEQYF. Looking up the rest from reference TRBV2 and TRBJ2-7 gives the full variable domain: EPEVTQTPSHQVTQMGQEVILRCVPISNHLYFYWYRQILGQKVEFLVSFYNNEISEKSEIFDDQFSVERPDGSNFTLKIRSTKLEDSAMYFCASSGLVTQNYEQYFGPGTRLTVT.

The J gene is TRBJ2-7, the V gene TRBV2; a possible D gene is TRBD2 (6 bases). Between the trimmed V and J ends, which lost 4 bases and 5 bases, there was a span of 12 bases. This CDR3 has 13 amino acids. CDR1 SNHLY and CDR2 FYNNEI come from the germline V gene. The CDR3 here is CASSVGRMNEQYF. CDR3 nucleotides: TGTGCCAGCAGTGTAGGGAGGATGAACGAGCAGTACTTC.

The rearrangement joins TRBV20-1 to TRBJ2-7, with TRBD1 as a possible D gene (6 bases). V lost 6 bases to trimming and J lost 7 bases, with 13 bases between them. The CDR3 covers 11 residues. Germline V gene data show CDR1 as DFQATT and CDR2 as SNEGSKA (reference sequence). For the CDR3, the DNA is TGCAGTGCCTCAGGGGTATCTGAGCAGTACTTC. Its protein is CSASGVSEQYF.

Many counts were recorded for this clone. The chain uses TRBV6-4 and TRBJ2-2; 7 nucleotides align to TRBD2. The CDR3 contains 15 residues. CDR1 is MRHNA, CDR2 SNTAGT, per germline. Trimming removed 0 bases from V and 7 bases from J; junction bases left unmatched: 5. As DNA, the CDR3 is TGTGCCAGCAGTGACTCCAAGCGGGACCACGGGGAGCTGTTTTTT. This translates into CASSDSKRDHGELFF.

The rearrangement joins TRBV19 to TRBJ2-7; D is undetermined. This CDR3 has 13 amino acids. The V gene's germline CDR1 is LNHDA and CDR2 SQIVND (reference sequence). V lost 5 bases, J lost 1 base, and 9 bases lay in between. For the CDR3, the DNA is TGTGCCAGTAGTGGTAGAGATTCCTACGAGCAGTACTTC. Amino acid sequence: CASSGRDSYEQYF.

This chain uses TRBV4-2 with TRBJ2-3; TRBD2 matches 7 bases. Germline CDR1 LGHNA, CDR2 YNFKEQ. The CDR3 is made up of 15 amino acids. Trimming cost V 1 base and J 2 bases; bases outside gene matches: 3. CDR3: CASSQGGGVTDTQYF. CDR3 coding DNA: TGTGCCAGCAGCCAAGGTGGGGGGGTCACAGATACGCAGTATTTT.